These 27 T cell receptor beta chains were all obtained from the same sample, sequenced in a study of cytomegalovirus exposure and HLA in healthy donors. 13 Jbeta primers and 60 Vbeta primers were used for the PCR. TCRdb's table, derived via immunoSEQ multiplex PCR, lists solely in-frame clones and lacks some. Of under 150,000 clones in the sample, around 78% were seen once. The sample taken for sequencing was PBMCs. These receptors originate from a woman aged 25 to 39 in good health and CMV-seropositive.

This chain connects TRBV18 to TRBJ1-1; D is ambiguous. V was pared by 7 bases and J by 2 bases, with 11 bases between. This CDR3 has 13 amino acids. Germline CDR1 KGHSH, CDR2 LQKENI. The CDR3 loop reads CASLESYNTEAFF. CDR3 nucleotides: TGTGCCAGCTTAGAGAGCTACAACACTGAAGCTTTCTTT. Full variable domain (rest looked up from reference TRBV18 and TRBJ1-1): NAGVMQNPRHLVRRRGQEARLRCSPMKGHSHVYWYRQLPEEGLKFMVYLQKENIIDESGMPKERFSAEFPKEGPSILRIQQVVRGDSAAYFCASLESYNTEAFFGQGTRLTVV.

The chain recombines TRBV5-1 with TRBJ1-2; weak D call: TRBD1 (6 bases). The CDR3 has 16 amino acids. V was trimmed by 0 bases and J by 0 bases, leaving 12 bases between them. The germline gives CDR1 SGHRS, CDR2 YFSETQ. The CDR3 nucleotides read TGCGCCAGCAGCTTGGAAAGGACAGTGGCTAACTATGGCTACACCTTC. Translated: CASSLERTVANYGYTF.

The CDR3 nucleotides read TGTGCCAGTAGATCGGACATAAACTATGGCTACACCTTC. Protein sequence: CASRSDINYGYTF. The chain is built from TRBV19 and TRBJ1-2, with a tentative D call TRBD1 (5 bases). CDR3 length: 13 residues. V shed 6 bases and J shed 2 bases, with 10 bases lying between them. The germline V gene encodes CDR1 LNHDA and CDR2 SQIVND (reference sequence).

The chain recombines TRBV4-2 with TRBJ2-2; D is unclear. This CDR3 contains 16 residues. CDR1 LGHNA and CDR2 YNFKEQ come from the germline V gene. V was pared by 2 bases and J by 0 bases, with 10 bases between. As DNA, the CDR3 is TGTGCCAGCAGCCAAACTGCCGCCTCGAACACCGGGGAGCTGTTTTTT. Amino acid sequence: CASSQTAASNTGELFF.

This clone was recorded once. The J gene is TRBJ2-6, the V gene TRBV7-2; D not certain. Trimming took off 1 base at V and 1 base at J, with 5 bases between the two ends. There are 15 residues in the CDR3. Germline-derived CDR1 and CDR2 are SGHTA and FQGNSA. The CDR3 DNA reads TGTGCCAGCAGCTTAGACGGTTCTGGGGCCAACGTCCTGACTTTC. Protein: CASSLDGSGANVLTF. Using reference TRBV7-2 and TRBJ2-6 for the parts outside the CDR3, the full variable domain is GAGVSQSPSNKVTEKGKDVELRCDPISGHTALYWYRQSLGQGLEFLIYFQGNSAPDKSGLPSDRFSAERTGGSVSTLTIQRTQQEDSAVYLCASSLDGSGANVLTFGAGSRLTVL.

The V gene is TRBV9, the J gene TRBJ1-4; D uncertain. CDR3 length: 15 amino acids. The V and J ends lost 4 bases and 4 bases respectively, with 14 bases between them. Germline CDR1 SGDLS, CDR2 YYNGEE. CDR3 sequence: CASSPRGAINEKLFF. As DNA, the CDR3 is TGTGCCAGCAGCCCCCGGGGAGCTATTAATGAAAAACTGTTTTTT.

This clone has just one count. The chain links TRBV19 to TRBJ1-2, with D maybe TRBD1 (6 bases). The CDR3 runs 14 residues. Deletions cut 3 bases from V and 2 bases from J, with 10 bases between. Germline V gene lookup returns CDR1 LNHDA and CDR2 SQIVND (reference sequence). CDR3 DNA sequence: TGTGCCAGTAGTATCTCTCAGGGGAACTATGGCTACACCTTC. Protein sequence: CASSISQGNYGYTF.

The chain employs TRBV19 and TRBJ2-1; D possibly corresponds to TRBD1 (6 bases). CDR1 is LNHDA and CDR2 is SQIVND in the germline V gene (reference sequence). The CDR3 length is 15 residues. The V end lost 3 bases, the J end lost 2 bases, and 11 bases lay between the germline ends. CDR3 DNA sequence: TGTGCCAGTAGTATCCGGGACAAGACCTACAATGAGCAGTTCTTC. Translated, it gives CASSIRDKTYNEQFF. Full variable domain (missing parts from reference TRBV19 and TRBJ2-1): DGGITQSPKYLFRKEGQNVTLSCEQNLNHDAMYWYRQDPGQGLRLIYYSQIVNDFQKGDIAEGYSVSREKKESFPLTVTSAQKNPTAFYLCASSIRDKTYNEQFFGPGTRLTVL.

The V call is TRBV7-2, the J call TRBJ2-1; weak D call: TRBD1 (6 bases). Germline-derived CDR1 and CDR2 are SGHTA and FQGNSA. The germline V and J ends were trimmed by 0 bases and 6 bases, with 18 bases remaining between them. This CDR3 region has 17 residues. CDR3 region: CASSLAPGTGQGNEQFF. The CDR3 DNA follows: TGTGCCAGCAGCTTAGCGCCGGGAACAGGGCAGGGCAATGAGCAGTTCTTC. Supplemented by reference TRBV7-2 and TRBJ2-1, the full variable domain reads GAGVSQSPSNKVTEKGKDVELRCDPISGHTALYWYRQSLGQGLEFLIYFQGNSAPDKSGLPSDRFSAERTGGSVSTLTIQRTQQEDSAVYLCASSLAPGTGQGNEQFFGPGTRLTVL.

V usage is TRBV18 and J usage is TRBJ2-1, with D possibly matching TRBD2 (6 bases). The germline CDR1 and CDR2 sequences are KGHSH and LQKENI. CDR3 size: 16 residues. The V and J ends lost 6 bases and 0 bases respectively, with 15 bases between them. For the CDR3, the DNA is TGTGCCAGCTCGGGCCAGCGGAGGGTCTCCTACAATGAGCAGTTCTTC. Translating gives CASSGQRRVSYNEQFF.

The V gene is TRBV15, the J gene TRBJ2-1; 15 positions agree with TRBD2. Germline CDR1 is LNHNV and CDR2 is YYDKDF (reference sequence). V was pared by 3 bases and J by 7 bases, with 4 bases of the junction left unmatched. The CDR3 contains 16 residues. The CDR3 DNA sequence: TGTGCCACCAGCAGCCCCGGACTAGCGGGGGGGAATGAGCAGTTCTTC. Translated, it gives CATSSPGLAGGNEQFF.

The gene calls are TRBV21-1 and TRBJ1-5; TRBD1 is the table's D call, not checked against the DNA. TRBV21-1 is flagged as a pseudogene. This CDR3 is built from 17 residues. The CDR3 nucleotides are TGTGCCAGCAGCAAGGAGGGGACAGGGGCCATCAATCAGCCCCAGCATTTT. It encodes CASSKEGTGAINQPQHF.

The chain employs TRBV7-2 and TRBJ2-3; 9 bases map to TRBD2. CDR3 length equals 15 residues. Germline lookup yields CDR1 SGHTA and CDR2 FQGNSA. The V segment lost 5 bases and the J segment 2 bases; nucleotides outside the gene matches: 5. CDR3 coding DNA: TGTGCCAGCAGCAGCAGCGGGGGGATCACAGATACGCAGTATTTT. Its protein is CASSSSGGITDTQYF.

The chain is built from TRBV5-6 and TRBJ2-3, with a weak D call TRBD1 (5 bases). The CDR3 runs 18 residues. In germline, CDR1 is SGHDT, CDR2 YYEEEE. V lost 5 bases to trimming and J lost 0 bases, with 22 bases between them. The CDR3 DNA follows: TGTGCCAGCAGACCGAGCCGATGGGGCCTTACTAGCACAGATACGCAGTATTTT. Amino acids: CASRPSRWGLTSTDTQYF.

The chain couples TRBV15 to TRBJ2-7; D gene ambiguous. The CDR3 contains 13 residues. Germline V gives CDR1 LNHNV, CDR2 YYDKDF (reference sequence). V was trimmed by 0 bases and J by 4 bases, leaving 7 bases between them. The CDR3 loop is CATSRDRYYEQYF. The CDR3 bases are TGTGCCACCAGCAGAGATCGTTATTACGAGCAGTACTTC.

This clone was detected once. The chain recombines TRBV11-1 with TRBJ1-1, with 7 nucleotides matching TRBD1. Losses at the gene ends were 8 bases for V and 5 bases for J; bases not matched to a gene: 8. This CDR3 has 13 residues. Germline-derived CDR1 and CDR2 are SGHAT and FQDESV (reference sequence). The DNA of the CDR3 is TGTGCCAGCCAGGGGGTACAGGGTACTGAAGCTTTCTTT. Translating it yields CASQGVQGTEAFF.

The rearrangement uses TRBV27 and TRBJ1-1; 10 bases are shared with TRBD1. The CDR3 totals 14 residues. Germline V gene sequence: CDR1 MNHEY, CDR2 SMNVEV (reference sequence). The ends lost 7 bases at V and 9 bases at J; junction bases unmatched: 11. The CDR3 coding sequence is TGTGCCAGCATCCAGACAGGGGGCGGAGGAAAAGCTTTCTTT. Translating it yields CASIQTGGGGKAFF.

This clone was seen more than once but under ten times. The chain joins TRBV28 to TRBJ2-1; weak D call: TRBD1 (6 bases). This CDR3 spans 16 amino acids. CDR1 is MDHEN, CDR2 SYDVKM, per germline. Trimming took off 7 bases at V and 0 bases at J, with 16 bases between the two ends. CDR3 nucleotide sequence: TGTGCCAGCACCCCCCAGGGGCTTGGCTCCTACAATGAGCAGTTCTTC. This sequence encodes CASTPQGLGSYNEQFF.

The CDR3 DNA is TGCGCCAGCAGCCAAGACTTTGGGCAAAACTACGAGCAGTACTTC. Translating it yields CASSQDFGQNYEQYF. The chain uses TRBV4-3 and TRBJ2-7; D ambiguous. This CDR3 contains 15 residues. The germline gives CDR1 LGHNA, CDR2 YSLEER. Trimming cost V 0 bases and J 3 bases, with 12 bases left between them.

The V and J genes are TRBV2 and TRBJ2-1; D is uncertain. Trimming removed 2 bases from V and 15 bases from J, with 14 bases in between. Germline-derived CDR1 and CDR2 are SNHLY and FYNNEI. CDR3 size: 12 residues. CDR3 nucleotides: TGTGCCAGCAGTGAACAGCAGAGGAATAGGTTCTTC. Translated: CASSEQQRNRFF.

This clone came up a few times. The chain recombines TRBV11-2 with TRBJ1-2, with D tentatively TRBD1 (6 bases). V dropped 4 bases and J dropped 10 bases, with 16 bases sitting between them. The CDR3 is 13 residues long. Germline loops: CDR1 SGHAT, CDR2 FQNNGV. CDR3 region: CASSSPLRDNYTF. The CDR3 coding sequence is TGTGCCAGCAGCTCACCCCTAAGGGACAACTACACCTTC. Drawing the rest from reference TRBV11-2 and TRBJ1-2, the complete variable domain is EAGVAQSPRYKIIEKRQSVAFWCNPISGHATLYWYQQILGQGPKLLIQFQNNGVVDDSQLPKDRFSAERLKGVDSTLKIQPAKLEDSAVYLCASSSPLRDNYTFGSGTRLTVV.

This sequence joins TRBV4-3 and TRBJ1-2; D is unresolved. The CDR3 has 16 residues. Germline CDR1 reads LGHNA; CDR2 reads YSLEER. V lost 0 bases, J lost 4 bases, and 15 bases lay in between. The CDR3 here is CASSQEWRVVAYGYTF. CDR3 DNA sequence: TGCGCCAGCAGCCAAGAATGGAGGGTGGTGGCCTATGGCTACACCTTC.

J is TRBJ2-3 and V is TRBV11-1; D not certain. The V end lost 0 bases, the J end lost 2 bases, and 12 bases lay between the germline ends. Germline V gives CDR1 SGHAT, CDR2 FQDESV (reference sequence). The CDR3 length is 16 residues. CDR3 loop: CASSLAGRSSTDTQYF. The DNA for the CDR3 is TGTGCCAGCAGCTTAGCGGGCCGGTCCTCCACAGATACGCAGTATTTT.

This chain links TRBV7-9 with TRBJ1-1; D is undetermined. V was cut by 6 bases and J by 1 base, with 6 bases left in between. The germline gives CDR1 SEHNR, CDR2 FQNEAQ (reference sequence). This CDR3 is 12 amino acids long. In DNA form, the CDR3 reads TGTGCCAGCAGACAAACGAACACTGAAGCTTTCTTT. Protein sequence: CASRQTNTEAFF.

This clone was observed a handful of times. The J gene is TRBJ1-3, the V gene TRBV18; the D gene is possibly TRBD1 (5 bases). The CDR3 contains 14 residues. Germline lookup yields CDR1 KGHSH and CDR2 LQKENI. V lost 3 bases, J lost 0 bases, and 6 bases lay in between. CDR3 loop: CASSPDNSGNTIYF. In DNA form, the CDR3 reads TGTGCCAGCTCACCGGACAACTCTGGAAACACCATATATTTT.

The rearrangement uses TRBV7-2 and TRBJ1-6; no clear D gene. Between the trimmed V and J ends, which lost 2 bases and 4 bases, there was a span of 9 bases. CDR1 is SGHTA and CDR2 is FQGNSA in the germline V gene. This CDR3 is built from 15 residues. CDR3 residues: CASSLQIAYNSPLHF. CDR3 coding DNA: TGTGCCAGCAGCTTACAGATTGCTTATAATTCACCCCTCCACTTT.

The chain couples TRBV11-2 to TRBJ1-2, with a weak D call TRBD1 (6 bases). Trimming removed 4 bases at V and 4 bases at J, with 19 bases between. The CDR3 loop spans 16 amino acids. Germline values: CDR1 SGHAT, CDR2 FQNNGV. CDR3 in amino acids: CASSSGGARGGYGYTF. The CDR3 nucleotides are TGTGCCAGCAGCTCCGGGGGGGCAAGAGGGGGCTATGGCTACACCTTC.